This T cell receptor beta chain is from a study of blood T cell repertoires in COVID-19. Study in general: PBMCs, B-cell-depleted T cells, or T cells provided the cDNA or gDNA that made up the material.

How the authors handled the data: Researchers report that nucleated cell counts were estimated from reference gene primer amplification. The table came from immunoSEQ multiplex PCR; TCRdb's copy has only in-frame clones and leaves some out. The D gene and trimming were derived from the DNA, and the V and J assignments and clone size from that table. The table records about 210,000 clones, roughly nine tenths of them present only once. Trimming took off 6 bases at V and 5 bases at J, with 13 bases between the two ends. Germline V gene sequence: CDR1 SQVTM, CDR2 ANQGSEA. The CDR3 is 12 residues long. V gene TRBV29-1 combines with J gene TRBJ2-5; possibly TRBD1 for D (6 bases). The receptor was derived from a woman aged 40 to 50 in a cohort exposed to, infected with or recovered from COVID-19 (not recorded which). Input material: PBMCs or T cells enriched from blood (not recorded which). The chain's CDR3 is CSVAGVGETQYF. The CDR3 DNA reads TGCAGCGTAGCAGGGGTAGGGGAGACCCAGTACTTC.